The subject of this entry is one T cell receptor (beta chain). Per the germline V gene, CDR1 is SGHVS and CDR2 is FQNEAQ. Trimming stripped 3 bases from V and 8 bases from J, with 13 bases between. This CDR3 spans 13 amino acids. These data are taken from a study of OX40 agonist ivuxolimab in advanced cancers. The assay was immunoSEQ multiplex PCR, and TCRdb's table has in-frame clones only and misses some. The repertoire holds roughly 75,000 clones, with 93% as singletons. Sequenced material: CD4+ or CD8+ T cells sorted from blood, taken in a trial of the OX40 agonist ivuxolimab. The clonotype comes from an adult with an advanced solid tumor such as melanoma, head and neck, liver or kidney cancer. The chain couples TRBV7-8 to TRBJ1-1; D unresolved. The CDR3 DNA is TGTGCCAGCAGCTTTAGTAACCCGACCGAAGCTTTCTTT. Protein sequence: CASSFSNPTEAFF.